These 25 T cell receptor beta chains were sequenced from one sample in a study of blood T cells in healthy people across ages. Alongside a J-beta primer mix, a sample-barcoded 5' primer served in a second PCR lasting about 7 to 11 cycles. TCRdb independently ran MiXCR on the 5' RACE reads; one entry per CDR3 protein. The sample includes 1.4 million or so distinct CDR3 sequences, under 55% of them seen just once. The sequenced sample was blood. These receptors all come from a young woman in good health.

This clonotype was seen many times. The genes are TRBV5-1 and TRBJ2-3, with 7 positions matching TRBD2. The V gene end was trimmed by 3 bases and the J gene end by 2 bases; junction bases not matched to a gene: 6. The CDR3 covers 15 residues. Germline CDR1 is SGHRS and CDR2 is YFSETQ. The CDR3 DNA sequence: TGCGCCAGCAGCTCTCGACTAGCCTACACAGATACGCAGTATTTT. Translating gives CASSSRLAYTDTQYF.

This clonotype showed up just a few times. This rearrangement joins TRBV20-1 to TRBJ1-5; 8 bases fit TRBD1. Germline V gene sequence: CDR1 DFQATT, CDR2 SNEGSKA (reference sequence). V lost 4 bases, J lost 4 bases, and 6 bases stayed unmatched. This CDR3 is built from 14 residues. The CDR3 nucleotides are TGCAGTGCTACCAAAACAGGGGGTAATCAGCCCCAGCATTTT. This codes for CSATKTGGNQPQHF.

The chain couples TRBV20-1 to TRBJ2-7; D unclear. Trimming removed 6 bases from V and 0 bases from J, with 12 bases in between. The CDR3 is made up of 13 amino acids. The V gene's germline CDR1 is DFQATT and CDR2 SNEGSKA (reference sequence). CDR3 sequence (DNA): TGCAGTGCCTGGACGGATCGCTCCTACGAGCAGTACTTC. Its translation: CSAWTDRSYEQYF.

This clonotype was seen more than once but under ten times. This chain links TRBV4-3 with TRBJ2-7; D is perhaps TRBD1 (6 bases). From germline, CDR1 is LGHNA and CDR2 YSLEER. V lost 0 bases and J 6 bases, leaving 12 bases between the germline ends. There are 14 residues in the CDR3. The CDR3, as DNA: TGCGCCAGCAGCCAAGATCGATTGACAGGCGAGCAGTACTTC. It translates to CASSQDRLTGEQYF.

J is TRBJ2-4 and V is TRBV20-1, with TRBD1 as a possible D gene (5 bases). The closer fit of TRBJ2-7 to the DNA end suggests the J call may be wrong. In germline, CDR1 is DFQATT, CDR2 SNEGSKA (reference sequence). The CDR3 spans 13 residues. The CDR3 here is CSAHVAGPYEQYF. DNA for the CDR3: TGCAGTGCTCATGTGGCAGGGCCCTACGAGCAGTACTTC.

The chain joins TRBV28 to TRBJ1-1; possibly TRBD1 for D (5 bases). CDR3 size: 13 residues. The V end lost 6 bases, the J end lost 11 bases, and 19 bases lay between the germline ends. Per germline, CDR1 MDHEN and CDR2 SYDVKM. CDR3 nucleotides: TGTGCCAGCAGACAAATTCAGGGAGGGAGGGCTTTCTTT. This sequence encodes CASRQIQGGRAFF.

This clonotype has just a few counts. V is TRBV6-2 or TRBV6-3 and J is TRBJ2-2; TRBD1 matches 7 bases. Germline V lookup: CDR1 MNHEY, CDR2 SVGEGT. The CDR3 length is 16 residues. V shed 4 bases, J shed 1 base, and the junction held 6 bases outside the gene matches. As DNA, the CDR3 is TGTGCCAGCAGTTTTAACAGGGGATTGAACACCGGGGAGCTGTTTTTT. Residues: CASSFNRGLNTGELFF.

Remarks on this clonotype: This may arise from a read error, as a much more abundant clone is one base away. The limits of the CDR3 on the DNA are not certain, so only TCRdb's listed CDR3 is given. This chain links TRBV27 with TRBJ2-7. Per the germline V gene, CDR1 is MNHEY and CDR2 is SMNVEV (reference sequence). Inclusive of both ends, the CDR3 amounts to 14 amino acids. CDR3 in amino acids: CASSFGGGSYEKYF.

This sequence joins TRBV29-1 and TRBJ2-4; D uncertain. The J call may be in error: the DNA end matches TRBJ2-5 better. The CDR3 has 14 residues. Germline CDR1 is SQVTM and CDR2 is ANQGSEA. Written as DNA, the CDR3 is TGCAGCGTTGGAGGACGCCAAGCGTTAGAGACCCAGTACTTC. Amino acid sequence: CSVGGRQALETQYF.

V usage is TRBV4-2 and J usage is TRBJ1-1; D is unclear. The CDR3 loop spans 12 amino acids. Germline lookup yields CDR1 LGHNA and CDR2 YNFKEQ. Trimming left V 3 bases short and J 5 bases short, with 7 bases between. CDR3 nucleotides: TGTGCCAGCAGCCACGGGCAGACTGAAGCTTTCTTT. The encoded protein is CASSHGQTEAFF.

This clonotype was seen a few times. Just one base apart from a much larger clone, this may be a read error. The V gene is TRBV6-2 or TRBV6-3, the J gene TRBJ2-5; 9 bases are shared with TRBD1. CDR1 is MNHEY, CDR2 SVGEGT, per germline. With 4 bases clipped from V and 13 bases from J, the junction kept 16 bases outside the gene matches. The CDR3 totals 15 residues. The CDR3, as DNA: TGTGCCAGCAGTTCGGACAGGGGAATTAGTGTGCGCCCGTACTTC. Its translation: CASSSDRGISVRPYF.

V is TRBV20-1 and J is TRBJ2-7, with 8 bases aligning to TRBD2. The V gene's germline CDR1 is DFQATT and CDR2 SNEGSKA (reference sequence). The ends lost 6 bases at V and 3 bases at J; junction bases unmatched: 7. The CDR3 has 13 residues. The CDR3 DNA sequence: TGCAGTGCCTATAGCGGGATGGTCTACGAGCAGTACTTC. Its protein product is CSAYSGMVYEQYF.

This clonotype came up a few times. V is TRBV12-3 or TRBV12-4 and J is TRBJ2-5, with TRBD2 identical over 8 bases. The CDR3 contains 17 residues. Germline trimming cut 4 bases from V and 11 bases from J; bases unmatched to any gene: 21. The CDR3 DNA sequence: TGTGCCAGCAGTTCTCGAATTGAGCGGGAGTCATACAATGAGCAGTACTTC. Its protein is CASSSRIERESYNEQYF.

This clonotype was counted only a few times. The rearrangement uses TRBV7-9 and TRBJ2-3; 7 bases are shared with TRBD1. The V gene's germline CDR1 is SEHNR and CDR2 FQNEAQ (reference sequence). The CDR3 runs 17 residues. J was trimmed by 4 bases and V by 5 bases; bases with no gene match: 15. In DNA form, the CDR3 reads TGTGCCAGCAGCCCATTGTCCCCGGACAGGAAGGCAGATACGCAGTATTTT. It translates to CASSPLSPDRKADTQYF.

The chain employs TRBV20-1 and TRBJ2-5; tentatively, D is TRBD2 (5 bases). Germline V gives CDR1 DFQATT, CDR2 SNEGSKA (reference sequence). The V and J ends lost 0 bases and 11 bases respectively, with 22 bases between them. CDR3 length: 15 residues. CDR3 coding DNA: TGCAGTGCTAGAGATAGTGATAGCGCGTACAATGAGCAGTACTTC. It codes for CSARDSDSAYNEQYF.

This clonotype was picked up one time. The chain carries TRBV27 and TRBJ2-1; perhaps TRBD2 as D (5 bases). With 9 bases removed from V and 3 bases from J, the gap between germline ends came to 18 bases. The CDR3 covers 15 residues. Germline lookup yields CDR1 MNHEY and CDR2 SMNVEV (reference sequence). The CDR3 sequence is CARSRSKTNYNEQFF. In DNA form, the CDR3 reads TGTGCCAGAAGTAGGTCGAAGACTAACTACAATGAGCAGTTCTTC.

In this sample, this clonotype turned up many times. At one end, the junction sequence differs from germline, possibly due to a read error. This chain links TRBV5-1 with TRBJ2-1, with 9 bases fitting TRBD2. The CDR3 covers 15 residues. Germline CDR1 is SGHRS and CDR2 is YFSETQ. CDR3 sequence reads: CASSLGGTSSNEQFF. The CDR3 region has the DNA TGTGCCAGCAGCTTAGGTGGGACTAGCTCCAATGAGCAGTTCTTC.

This chain uses TRBV5-1 with TRBJ1-2, with D hard to call. This CDR3 is built from 14 residues. V lost 1 base and J 4 bases, leaving 11 bases between the germline ends. Germline values: CDR1 SGHRS, CDR2 YFSETQ. The CDR3 DNA reads as TGCGCCAGCAGCTTGATCTTTCAGAGCTATGGCTACACCTTC. Its protein product is CASSLIFQSYGYTF.

This clonotype was detected only a few times. The V and J genes are TRBV20-1 and TRBJ2-4; D is possibly TRBD2 (5 bases). CDR3 length equals 13 residues. V dropped 3 bases and J dropped 7 bases, with 13 bases sitting between them. CDR1 is DFQATT, CDR2 SNEGSKA, per germline (reference sequence). The CDR3 nucleotides read TGCAGTGCTAGCCCGGGGAGCAGGAACATTCAGTACTTC. Amino acids: CSASPGSRNIQYF.

V is TRBV10-3 and J is TRBJ1-5, with 8 bases that match TRBD1. The CDR3 is 14 residues long. The germline V gene encodes CDR1 ENHRY and CDR2 SYGVKD. J gave up 6 bases and V 5 bases, and 6 bases lay outside the gene matches. CDR3 DNA: TGTGCCATCAGTTCACAGGGGGAGGGTCAGCCCCAGCATTTT. It is translated as CAISSQGEGQPQHF.

This clonotype was detected only a few times. V is TRBV3-1 and J is TRBJ2-7; 7 nucleotides line up with TRBD2. The V gene end was trimmed by 4 bases and the J gene end by 2 bases; junction bases not matched to a gene: 11. The CDR3 loop spans 16 amino acids. CDR1 and CDR2 (germline): LGHDT, YNNKEL (reference sequence). The CDR3 DNA sequence: TGTGCCAGCAGCCTTTCGGGAGGCAGGGACCCCTACGAGCAGTACTTC. This translates into CASSLSGGRDPYEQYF.

The chain joins TRBV12-3 or TRBV12-4 to TRBJ1-1; maybe TRBD1 (6 bases). The CDR3 covers 13 residues. V was pared by 4 bases and J by 8 bases, with 14 bases between. The CDR3 spells CASSWTVGSEAFF. The DNA of the CDR3 is TGTGCCAGCAGTTGGACAGTAGGATCGGAAGCTTTCTTT.

This clonotype has more than one count but fewer than ten. The chain couples TRBV4-2 to TRBJ2-5; D is unresolved. The DNA end is more similar to TRBJ2-7, so the J call may be wrong. The germline gives CDR1 LGHNA, CDR2 YNFKEQ. This CDR3 is 13 amino acids long. This CDR3 is CASSHPLSPEQYF. Here the CDR3 DNA reads TGTGCCAGCAGTCACCCTCTAAGTCCCGAGCAGTACTTC.

The J gene is TRBJ2-3, the V gene TRBV6-2 or TRBV6-3; no clear D. The germline gives CDR1 MNHEY, CDR2 SVGEGT. The CDR3 is 13 amino acids. The V and J ends lost 4 bases and 8 bases respectively, with 13 bases between them. Here the CDR3 DNA reads TGTGCCAGCAGTTCCCGGCACCCGCTTACGCAGTATTTT. Its translation is CASSSRHPLTQYF.

This clonotype has just a few counts. The chain recombines TRBV7-6 with TRBJ1-5; D uncertain. The ends were cut back, 10 bases at V and 11 bases at J, with 21 bases in the middle. Germline CDR1 and CDR2: SGHVS and FNYEAQ. This CDR3 is built from 13 residues. CDR3 loop: CATPATPTGAQHF. Here the CDR3 DNA reads TGTGCCACCCCGGCTACTCCAACCGGGGCCCAGCATTTT.